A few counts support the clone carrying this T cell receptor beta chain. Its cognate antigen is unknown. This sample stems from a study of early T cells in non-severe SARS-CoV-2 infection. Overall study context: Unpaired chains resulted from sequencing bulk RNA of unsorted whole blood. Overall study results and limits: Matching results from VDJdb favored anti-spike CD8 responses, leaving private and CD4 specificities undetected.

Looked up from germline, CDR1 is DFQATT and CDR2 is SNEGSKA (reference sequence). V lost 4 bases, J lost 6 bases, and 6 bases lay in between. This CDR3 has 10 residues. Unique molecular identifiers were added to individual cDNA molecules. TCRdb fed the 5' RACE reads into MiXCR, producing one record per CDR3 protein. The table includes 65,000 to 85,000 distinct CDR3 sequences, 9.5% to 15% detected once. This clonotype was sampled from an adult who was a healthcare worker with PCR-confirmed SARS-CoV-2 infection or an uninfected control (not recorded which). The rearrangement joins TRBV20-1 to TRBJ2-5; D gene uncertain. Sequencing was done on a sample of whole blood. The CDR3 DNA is TGCAGTGCTACCTTAAAGACCCAGTACTTC. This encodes CSATLKTQYF.